The 20 T cell receptor beta chains in this list originate from one sample, sequenced in a study of OX40 agonist ivuxolimab in advanced cancers. Measured with immunoSEQ multiplex PCR; TCRdb has only the in-frame clones, and not every one. Altogether about 48,000 clones are present, over 80% being singletons, with the ten largest covering around 12%. The input for sequencing was CD4+ or CD8+ T cells sorted from blood, taken in a trial of the OX40 agonist ivuxolimab. Source of these receptors: an adult with an advanced solid tumor such as melanoma, head and neck, liver or kidney cancer.

In its sample, this clone was seen once. The chain employs TRBV7-9 and TRBJ2-6, with D perhaps matching TRBD1 (5 bases). V shed 5 bases and J shed 4 bases, with 15 bases lying between them. The CDR3 is 16 residues long. Germline-derived CDR1 and CDR2 are SEHNR and FQNEAQ (reference sequence). CDR3 residues: CASSTWVGEGANVLTF. Written as DNA, the CDR3 is TGTGCCAGCAGCACCTGGGTAGGGGAAGGGGCCAACGTCCTGACTTTC.

J is TRBJ1-6 and V is TRBV6-1; 7 nucleotides agree with TRBD1. The CDR3 covers 20 residues. Germline V gene lookup returns CDR1 MNHNS and CDR2 SASEGT. V lost 1 base, J lost 10 bases, and 22 bases stayed unmatched. The CDR3 loop is CASSEDWPGGGDREGSPLHF. As DNA, the CDR3 is TGTGCCAGCAGTGAAGACTGGCCGGGCGGGGGCGACAGGGAAGGATCACCCCTCCACTTT.

The CDR3 DNA is TGTGCCAGCAGCTGGACAGGGACGTCGGAGCAGTTCTTC. This translates into CASSWTGTSEQFF. The rearrangement joins TRBV6-5 to TRBJ2-1; 8 nucleotides align to TRBD1. This CDR3 comprises 13 residues. V gave up 6 bases and J gave up 10 bases; unmatched junction bases: 8. The germline V gene has CDR1 MNHEY and CDR2 SVGAGI.

In its sample, this clone was seen a few times. The chain recombines TRBV11-2 with TRBJ2-2; D possibly corresponds to TRBD1 (5 bases). V lost 6 bases and J 3 bases, leaving 17 bases between the germline ends. This CDR3 has 16 amino acids. Germline lookup yields CDR1 SGHAT and CDR2 FQNNGV. The CDR3 nucleotides read TGTGCCAGCAGGAACACATTCAGGGTAGACACCGGGGAGCTGTTTTTT. Protein product: CASRNTFRVDTGELFF.

The chain has TRBV7-2 and TRBJ2-5; weak D call: TRBD2 (6 bases). The CDR3 loop spans 13 amino acids. In germline, CDR1 is SGHTA, CDR2 FQGNSA. Trimming cost V 5 bases and J 6 bases, with 13 bases left between them. The CDR3, as DNA: TGTGCCAGCAGCCGCGACGGGGGTAAGACCCAGTACTTC. This gives the protein CASSRDGGKTQYF. The whole variable domain, remainder taken from reference TRBV7-2 and TRBJ2-5, is GAGVSQSPSNKVTEKGKDVELRCDPISGHTALYWYRQSLGQGLEFLIYFQGNSAPDKSGLPSDRFSAERTGGSVSTLTIQRTQQEDSAVYLCASSRDGGKTQYFGPGTRLLVL.

The chain is built from TRBV10-3 and TRBJ1-1; D is unresolved. The CDR3 sequence is 12 residues long. Trimming took off 6 bases at V and 6 bases at J, with 11 bases between the two ends. Germline V gene sequence: CDR1 ENHRY, CDR2 SYGVKD. The chain's CDR3 is CAISYDGAEAFF. The DNA for the CDR3 is TGTGCCATCAGCTATGACGGTGCTGAAGCTTTCTTT.

This clone has only one observation. V and J are TRBV6-5 and TRBJ2-7; a possible D gene is TRBD1 (5 bases). Trimming stripped 8 bases from V and 4 bases from J, with 21 bases between. CDR1 is MNHEY and CDR2 is SVGAGI in the germline V gene. The CDR3 extends over 15 amino acids. The CDR3 DNA sequence: TGTGCCAGCGGGCCCAGGGCAGAACCACTTTACGAGCAGTACGTC. It encodes CASGPRAEPLYEQYV.

The V gene is TRBV9, the J gene TRBJ1-5; 9 nucleotides line up with TRBD1. V shed 3 bases and J 5 bases; nucleotides not matched to a gene: 3. Germline CDR1 reads SGDLS; CDR2 reads YYNGEE. This CDR3 spans 14 amino acids. The CDR3 DNA follows: TGTGCCAGCAGCGCCACAGGGGGCGATCAGCCCCAGCATTTT. Translating gives CASSATGGDQPQHF.

The V call is TRBV28, the J call TRBJ2-2, with TRBD1 matching over 12 bases. The CDR3 consists of 16 residues. Losses at the gene ends were 5 bases for V and 6 bases for J; bases not matched to a gene: 7. The germline CDR1 and CDR2 sequences are MDHEN and SYDVKM. The CDR3 loop reads CASSPTGTGGAGELFF. The CDR3 DNA sequence: TGTGCCAGCAGTCCCACCGGGACAGGGGGCGCCGGGGAGCTGTTTTTT.

Concerning this clone itself: The DNA is left out, because the CDR3 cannot be placed on it with certainty; the CDR3 is given as TCRdb lists it. The chain employs TRBV21-1 and TRBJ1-1; TRBD1, the table's D call, lacks a check against the DNA. TRBV21-1 is flagged as a pseudogene. The CDR3 numbers 17 amino acids, ends counted. The CDR3 loop reads CASSKKPNVGTGAEAFF.

The chain joins TRBV7-9 to TRBJ2-1, with D possibly matching TRBD1 (6 bases). V was trimmed by 1 base and J by 4 bases, leaving 8 bases between them. The CDR3 totals 14 residues. CDR1 SEHNR and CDR2 FQNEAQ come from the germline V gene (reference sequence). The CDR3 DNA reads TGTGCCAGCAGCTTAGTAACAGGGTACAATGAGCAGTTCTTC. Residues: CASSLVTGYNEQFF. Complete variable domain (other parts from reference TRBV7-9 and TRBJ2-1): DTGVSQNPRHKITKRGQNVTFRCDPISEHNRLYWYRQTLGQGPEFLTYFQNEAQLEKSRLLSDRFSAERPKGSFSTLEIQRTEQGDSAMYLCASSLVTGYNEQFFGPGTRLTVL.

The V and J genes are TRBV5-1 and TRBJ2-3, with D unclear. V lost 2 bases, J lost 4 bases, and 14 bases lay in between. The CDR3 is 15 residues long. Germline V CDR1 and CDR2: SGHRS, YFSETQ. The CDR3 protein is CASSFLGYISDTQYF. The CDR3 nucleotides read TGCGCCAGCAGCTTTCTGGGGTATATCTCAGATACGCAGTATTTT.

This rearrangement joins TRBV5-4 to TRBJ2-1, with 13 positions matching TRBD2. The J segment lost 9 bases and the V segment lost 3 bases, leaving 6 bases of the junction unmatched. This CDR3 spans 15 amino acids. CDR1 is SGHNT and CDR2 is YYREEE in the germline V gene (reference sequence). The CDR3 DNA reads as TGTGCCAGCAGCTCCGGGACTAGCGGGAACGGTGAGCAGTTCTTC. Translation: CASSSGTSGNGEQFF.

The chain recombines TRBV5-1 with TRBJ1-1; D is unresolved. The germline V gene has CDR1 SGHRS and CDR2 YFSETQ. V lost 4 bases to trimming and J lost 2 bases, with 9 bases between them. The CDR3 has 13 residues. The CDR3 bases are TGCGCCAGCAGCCGGTCGGGTAACACTGAAGCTTTCTTT. Translation gives CASSRSGNTEAFF.

The rearrangement links TRBV5-6 to TRBJ2-6; unclear D gene. The V end lost 4 bases, the J end lost 0 bases, and 5 bases lay between the germline ends. The length of the CDR3 is 14 residues. Germline CDR1 reads SGHDT; CDR2 reads YYEEEE. CDR3 in amino acids: CASSESSGANVLTF. CDR3 DNA: TGTGCCAGCAGCGAAAGCTCTGGGGCCAACGTCCTGACTTTC.

The genes are TRBV11-3 and TRBJ2-1; 7 bases agree with TRBD2. Per the germline V gene, CDR1 is SGHNT and CDR2 is YENEEA. Unmatched junction bases numbered 6, after V lost 1 base and J lost 0 bases. The CDR3 contains 17 residues. CDR3: CASSLGARGSSYNEQFF. The CDR3 DNA is TGTGCCAGCAGCTTAGGGGCGCGGGGGAGCTCCTACAATGAGCAGTTCTTC.

V and J are TRBV5-1 and TRBJ2-5; D possibly corresponds to TRBD2 (5 bases). The germline V gene has CDR1 SGHRS and CDR2 YFSETQ. The CDR3 covers 15 residues. V shed 0 bases and J shed 4 bases, with 13 bases lying between them. CDR3 sequence reads: CASSLGVKGAETQYF. CDR3 DNA sequence: TGCGCCAGCAGCTTGGGGGTCAAGGGAGCAGAGACCCAGTACTTC.

The rearrangement uses TRBV4-3 and TRBJ2-7, with 9 positions matching TRBD1. Trimming removed 0 bases from V and 0 bases from J; junction bases left unmatched: 9. The CDR3 runs to 18 residues. Germline V gives CDR1 LGHNA, CDR2 YSLEER. The CDR3 nucleotides read TGCGCCAGCAGCCAAGATATCGGGACAGGGCCCAGCTCCTACGAGCAGTACTTC. This encodes CASSQDIGTGPSSYEQYF.

The V gene is TRBV6-1, the J gene TRBJ1-2, with TRBD1 matching 9 bases. The CDR3 totals 13 residues. CDR1 is MNHNS, CDR2 SASEGT, per germline. With 8 bases clipped from V and 8 bases from J, the junction kept 9 bases outside the gene matches. The CDR3: CASSGGQGFGYTF. The CDR3 DNA follows: TGTGCCAGCTCGGGAGGACAGGGGTTCGGCTACACCTTC.

J is TRBJ2-1 and V is TRBV13, with D hard to call. CDR1 and CDR2 from the germline V gene are PRHDT and FYEKMQ (reference sequence). V was shortened by 1 base and J by 10 bases, with 8 bases between the two germline ends. The CDR3 has 12 residues. CDR3 in amino acids: CASSLVPREQFF. In DNA, the CDR3 is TGTGCCAGCAGCTTAGTCCCCCGAGAGCAGTTCTTC.